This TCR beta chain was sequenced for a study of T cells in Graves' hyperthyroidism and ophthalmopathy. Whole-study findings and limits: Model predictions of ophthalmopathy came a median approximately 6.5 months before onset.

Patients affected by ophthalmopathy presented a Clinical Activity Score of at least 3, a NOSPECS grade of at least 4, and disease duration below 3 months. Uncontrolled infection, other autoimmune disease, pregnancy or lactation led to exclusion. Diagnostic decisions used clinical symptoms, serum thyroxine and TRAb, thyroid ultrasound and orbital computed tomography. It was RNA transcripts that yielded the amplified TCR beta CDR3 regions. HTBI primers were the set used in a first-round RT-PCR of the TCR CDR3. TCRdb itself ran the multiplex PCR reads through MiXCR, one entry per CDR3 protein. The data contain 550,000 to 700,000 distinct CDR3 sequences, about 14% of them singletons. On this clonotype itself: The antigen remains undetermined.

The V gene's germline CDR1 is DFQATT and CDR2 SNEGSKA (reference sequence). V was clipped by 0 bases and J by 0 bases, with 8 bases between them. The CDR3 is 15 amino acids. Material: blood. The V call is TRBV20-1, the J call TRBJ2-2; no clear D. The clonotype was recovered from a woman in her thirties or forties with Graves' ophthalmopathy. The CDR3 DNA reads TGCAGTGCTAGAGATTACCGATCGAACACCGGGGAGCTGTTTTTT. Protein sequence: CSARDYRSNTGELFF.